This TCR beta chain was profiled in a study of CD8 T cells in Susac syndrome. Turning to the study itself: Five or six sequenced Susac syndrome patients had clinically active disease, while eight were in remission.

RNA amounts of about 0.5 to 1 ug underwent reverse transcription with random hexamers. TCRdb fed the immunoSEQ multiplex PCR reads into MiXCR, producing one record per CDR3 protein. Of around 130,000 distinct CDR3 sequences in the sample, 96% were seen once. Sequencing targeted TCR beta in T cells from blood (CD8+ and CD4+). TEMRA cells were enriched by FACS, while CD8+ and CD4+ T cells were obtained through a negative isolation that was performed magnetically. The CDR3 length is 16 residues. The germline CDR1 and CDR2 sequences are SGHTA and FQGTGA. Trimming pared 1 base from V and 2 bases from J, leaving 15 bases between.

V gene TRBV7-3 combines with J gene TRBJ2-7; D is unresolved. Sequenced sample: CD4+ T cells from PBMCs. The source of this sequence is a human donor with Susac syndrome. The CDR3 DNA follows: TGTGCCAGCAGCTTAATCCGCCGACGGCCCACCTACGAGCAGTACTTC. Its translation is CASSLIRRRPTYEQYF.